Each of the 6 T cell receptor beta chains below was sequenced from the same sample in a study of response to subunit inactivated influenza vaccine. MiXCR was run by TCRdb on the RT-PCR reads, yielding one entry per CDR3 protein. This table has more than 400,000 distinct CDR3 sequences, approximately 10% appearing once. The source was PBMCs from blood, collected more than 35 days after vaccination. The receptors shown here come from a man in his forties or fifties who received an inactivated influenza vaccine.

The V gene is TRBV4-1, the J gene TRBJ2-7; 13 nucleotides match TRBD2. J was trimmed by 5 bases and V by 2 bases; bases with no gene match: 9. This CDR3 has 17 residues. The V gene's germline CDR1 is MGHRA and CDR2 YSYEKL. CDR3 loop: CASSQLLAGGLGDEQYF. DNA of the CDR3: TGCGCCAGCAGCCAATTACTAGCGGGAGGGTTGGGAGACGAGCAGTACTTC.

The chain employs TRBV18 and TRBJ2-1; D possibly corresponds to TRBD1 (6 bases). This CDR3 spans 14 amino acids. The germline V gene has CDR1 KGHSH and CDR2 LQKENI. V was trimmed by 0 bases and J by 4 bases, leaving 7 bases between them. This CDR3 is CASSPPDSYNEQFF. CDR3 DNA: TGTGCCAGCTCACCACCGGACAGTTACAATGAGCAGTTCTTC.

This clonotype was detected ten times or more. The chain is built from TRBV6-5 and TRBJ1-2; the D gene is possibly TRBD1 (6 bases). The length of the CDR3 is 12 residues. V was shortened by 2 bases and J by 7 bases, with 8 bases between the two germline ends. CDR1 MNHEY and CDR2 SVGAGI come from the germline V gene. As DNA, the CDR3 is TGTGCCAGCAGTTACCCCAGGGGTGGCTACACCTTC. Its translation is CASSYPRGGYTF.

There are many counts of this clonotype. The CDR3, as DNA: TGTGCCAGCAGTTTCGGGACGGCGAGGGCGCAGTATTTT. Its protein product is CASSFGTARAQYF. This rearrangement joins TRBV27 to TRBJ2-3; D assignment may be TRBD1 or TRBD2 (5 bases each). Trimming cost V 3 bases and J 10 bases, with 14 bases left between them. Germline values: CDR1 MNHEY, CDR2 SMNVEV (reference sequence). This CDR3 has 13 residues.

This clonotype has a handful of counts. The rearrangement links TRBV7-6 to TRBJ1-2; D remains unclear. The ends were cut back, 5 bases at V and 0 bases at J, with 13 bases in the middle. Germline assignment: CDR1 SGHVS and CDR2 FNYEAQ. This CDR3 has 15 residues. The CDR3 region has the DNA TGTGCCAGCAGCCCTATAGACATAGCTAACTATGGCTACACCTTC. Encoded protein: CASSPIDIANYGYTF.

The CDR3 DNA sequence: TGTGCCAGCAGCTTACCGGGACAGGCACGGTCCGGGGAGCTGTTTTTT. Translated: CASSLPGQARSGELFF. This rearrangement joins TRBV7-2 to TRBJ2-2, with TRBD1 matching 8 bases. CDR3 length equals 16 residues. Germline CDR1 is SGHTA and CDR2 is FQGNSA. Germline trimming cut 2 bases from V and 6 bases from J; bases unmatched to any gene: 8.